One sample yielded the 7 T cell receptor beta chains listed below, sequenced in a study of blood T cell repertoires in COVID-19. The table came from immunoSEQ multiplex PCR; TCRdb's copy has only in-frame clones and leaves some out. The sample includes roughly 250,000 clones, approximately 80% of them seen just once. Specimen: peripheral blood. The receptors shown here come from a human donor in a cohort sampled during active COVID-19.

This clone came up once. The chain recombines TRBV2 with TRBJ2-7; the match to TRBD1 covers 8 bases. The trim removed 10 bases at V and 4 bases at J, leaving 9 bases unmatched. Germline values: CDR1 SNHLY, CDR2 FYNNEI. This CDR3 is built from 13 residues. In nucleotides, the CDR3 is TGTGCCACCATTGGACAGGGTAAATACGAGCAGTACTTC. This translates into CATIGQGKYEQYF. Based on the CDR3 plus reference TRBV2 and TRBJ2-7, the full variable domain is EPEVTQTPSHQVTQMGQEVILRCVPISNHLYFYWYRQILGQKVEFLVSFYNNEISEKSEIFDDQFSVERPDGSNFTLKIRSTKLEDSAMYFCATIGQGKYEQYFGPGTRLTVT.

The chain carries TRBV20-1 and TRBJ2-1; D unclear. V was shortened by 6 bases and J by 5 bases, with 8 bases between the two germline ends. Germline values: CDR1 DFQATT, CDR2 SNEGSKA (reference sequence). This CDR3 contains 11 residues. Here the CDR3 DNA reads TGCAGTGCCCTTAAAAACAATGAGCAGTTCTTC. It encodes CSALKNNEQFF.

The table lists this clone with a count of one. This sequence joins TRBV7-9 and TRBJ2-5, with TRBD1 matching over 9 bases. Trimming took 2 bases from V and 5 from J; bases not matched to a gene: 18. Per germline, CDR1 SEHNR and CDR2 FQNEAQ (reference sequence). The CDR3 totals 19 residues. The CDR3 sequence: CASSLTTGGWGVSMETQYF. DNA of the CDR3: TGTGCCAGCAGCTTAACTACAGGGGGCTGGGGCGTATCTATGGAGACCCAGTACTTC.

The chain uses TRBV6-1 and TRBJ2-5, with 9 nucleotides matching TRBD2. The germline CDR1 and CDR2 sequences are MNHNS and SASEGT. V lost 1 base and J lost 2; bases outside the gene matches: 8. There are 17 residues in the CDR3. DNA for the CDR3: TGTGCCAGCAGTGAAGGGGCCTTAGCGGGGGTGCAAGAGACCCAGTACTTC. Protein product: CASSEGALAGVQETQYF.

The genes are TRBV6-6 and TRBJ2-3; TRBD2 matches at 7 bases. After removal of 7 bases from V and 7 bases from J, the junction contained 11 bases not matched to a gene. CDR3 length: 14 residues. In germline, CDR1 is MNHNY, CDR2 SVGAGI (reference sequence). For the CDR3, the DNA is TGTGCCAGCACCAAAACCGCCGGGGGGAATACGCAGTATTTT. It translates to CASTKTAGGNTQYF.

The chain employs TRBV18 and TRBJ1-1; D call uncertain. The CDR3 loop spans 13 amino acids. Germline assignment: CDR1 KGHSH and CDR2 LQKENI. Trimming left V 6 bases short and J 3 bases short, with 11 bases between. The DNA of the CDR3 is TGTGCCAGCTCCCTTCGCGGGGACACTGAAGCTTTCTTT. Its protein is CASSLRGDTEAFF. The entire variable domain, with the rest obtained from reference TRBV18 and TRBJ1-1, is as follows: NAGVMQNPRHLVRRRGQEARLRCSPMKGHSHVYWYRQLPEEGLKFMVYLQKENIIDESGMPKERFSAEFPKEGPSILRIQQVVRGDSAAYFCASSLRGDTEAFFGQGTRLTVV.

The CDR3 DNA reads TGCGCCAGCAGCCAAGATGTACAGGCATCCTATAGCAATCAGCCCCAGCATTTT. As protein: CASSQDVQASYSNQPQHF. This chain uses TRBV4-3 with TRBJ1-5, with D perhaps matching TRBD1 (5 bases). CDR3 length equals 18 residues. Trimming took off 0 bases at V and 0 bases at J, with 15 bases between the two ends. Germline CDR1 reads LGHNA; CDR2 reads YSLEER.